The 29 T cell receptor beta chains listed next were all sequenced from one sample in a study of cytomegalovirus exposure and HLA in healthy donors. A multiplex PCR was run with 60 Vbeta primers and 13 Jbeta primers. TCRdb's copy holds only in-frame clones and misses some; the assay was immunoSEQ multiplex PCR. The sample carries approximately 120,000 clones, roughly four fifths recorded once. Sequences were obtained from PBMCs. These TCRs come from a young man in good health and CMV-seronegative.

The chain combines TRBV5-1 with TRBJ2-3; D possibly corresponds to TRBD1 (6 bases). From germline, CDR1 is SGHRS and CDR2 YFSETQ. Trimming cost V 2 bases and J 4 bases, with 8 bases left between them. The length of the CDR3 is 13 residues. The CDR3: CASSFQGSDTQYF. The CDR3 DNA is TGCGCCAGCAGCTTCCAGGGGTCAGATACGCAGTATTTT.

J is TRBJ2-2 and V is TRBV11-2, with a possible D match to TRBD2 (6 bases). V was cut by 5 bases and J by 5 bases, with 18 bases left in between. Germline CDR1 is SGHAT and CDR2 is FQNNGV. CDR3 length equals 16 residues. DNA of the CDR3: TGTGCCAGCAGCACTCGACTAGGCCGGGGAACCGGGGAGCTGTTTTTT. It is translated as CASSTRLGRGTGELFF.

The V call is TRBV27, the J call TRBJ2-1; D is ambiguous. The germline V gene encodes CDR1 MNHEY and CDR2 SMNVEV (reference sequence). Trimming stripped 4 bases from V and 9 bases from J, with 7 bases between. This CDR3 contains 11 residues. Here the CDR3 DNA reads TGTGCCAGCAGTTCTCAGGCTGAGCAGTTCTTC. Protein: CASSSQAEQFF.

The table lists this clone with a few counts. The CDR3 DNA reads TGTGCCAGCAGCCAAGATTGGGGACCGGGGGTCACCTACGAGCAGTACTTC. Protein product: CASSQDWGPGVTYEQYF. The rearrangement links TRBV14 to TRBJ2-7; a possible D gene is TRBD2 (6 bases). Germline-derived CDR1 and CDR2 are SGHDN and FVKESK. Trimming cost V 0 bases and J 2 bases, with 17 bases left between them. This CDR3 is built from 17 residues. Variable domain in full (rest from reference TRBV14 and TRBJ2-7): EAGVTQFPSHSVIEKGQTVTLRCDPISGHDNLYWYRRVMGKEIKFLLHFVKESKQDESGMPNNRFLAERTGGTYSTLKVQPAELEDSGVYFCASSQDWGPGVTYEQYFGPGTRLTVT.

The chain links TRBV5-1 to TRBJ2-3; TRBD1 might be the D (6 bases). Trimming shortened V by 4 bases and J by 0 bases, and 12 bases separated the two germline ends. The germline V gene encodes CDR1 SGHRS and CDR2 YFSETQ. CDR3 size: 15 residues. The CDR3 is CASSDGTTSTDTQYF. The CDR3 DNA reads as TGCGCCAGCAGCGACGGGACAACTAGCACAGATACGCAGTATTTT.

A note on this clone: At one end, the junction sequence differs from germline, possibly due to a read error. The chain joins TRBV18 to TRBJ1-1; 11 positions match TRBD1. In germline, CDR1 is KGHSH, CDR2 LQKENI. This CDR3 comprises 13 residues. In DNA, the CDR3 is TGTGCCAGCACACCGGGACAGGGGGCTGAAGCTTTCTTT. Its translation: CASTPGQGAEAFF.

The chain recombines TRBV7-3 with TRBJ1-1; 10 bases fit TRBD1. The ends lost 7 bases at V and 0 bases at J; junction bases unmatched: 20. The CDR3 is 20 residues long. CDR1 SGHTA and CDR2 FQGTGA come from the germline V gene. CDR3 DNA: TGTGCCAGCACCTCCCCTTCGGTAGGGACAGGGGTGGCCCTGAACACTGAAGCTTTCTTT. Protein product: CASTSPSVGTGVALNTEAFF.

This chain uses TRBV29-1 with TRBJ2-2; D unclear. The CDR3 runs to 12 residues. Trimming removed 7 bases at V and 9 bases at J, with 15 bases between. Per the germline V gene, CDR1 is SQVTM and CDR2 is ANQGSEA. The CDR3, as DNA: TGCAGCGCCAAAACAGAGCACCGGGAGCTGTTTTTT. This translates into CSAKTEHRELFF.

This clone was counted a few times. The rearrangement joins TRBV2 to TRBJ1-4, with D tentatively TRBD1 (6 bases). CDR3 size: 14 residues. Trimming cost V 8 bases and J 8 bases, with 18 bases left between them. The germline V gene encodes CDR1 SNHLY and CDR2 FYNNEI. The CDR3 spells CASVPLTGQEKLFF. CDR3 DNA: TGTGCCAGCGTACCTCTGACAGGTCAGGAAAAACTGTTTTTT.

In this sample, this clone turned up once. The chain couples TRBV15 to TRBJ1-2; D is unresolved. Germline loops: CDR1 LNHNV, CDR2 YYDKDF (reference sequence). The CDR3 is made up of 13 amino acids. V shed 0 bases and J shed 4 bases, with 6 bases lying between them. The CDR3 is CATSREQIYGYTF. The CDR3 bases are TGTGCCACCAGCAGAGAACAGATCTATGGCTACACCTTC.

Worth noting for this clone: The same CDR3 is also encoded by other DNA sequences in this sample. The CDR3 DNA sequence: TGTGCCAGCAGCAAGACTAGCGGCACAGATACGCAGTATTTT. Translating it yields CASSKTSGTDTQYF. V usage is TRBV5-4 and J usage is TRBJ2-3; 8 nucleotides agree with TRBD2. The V segment lost 4 bases and the J segment 1 base; nucleotides outside the gene matches: 2. CDR3 length: 14 residues. CDR1 is SGHNT, CDR2 YYREEE, per germline (reference sequence).

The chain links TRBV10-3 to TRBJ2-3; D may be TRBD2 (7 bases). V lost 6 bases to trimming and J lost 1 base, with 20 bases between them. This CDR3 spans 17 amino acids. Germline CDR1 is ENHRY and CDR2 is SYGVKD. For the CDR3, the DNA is TGTGCCATCAGCACTTCCAGGGGAGGGAGCGGCACAGATACGCAGTATTTT. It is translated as CAISTSRGGSGTDTQYF.

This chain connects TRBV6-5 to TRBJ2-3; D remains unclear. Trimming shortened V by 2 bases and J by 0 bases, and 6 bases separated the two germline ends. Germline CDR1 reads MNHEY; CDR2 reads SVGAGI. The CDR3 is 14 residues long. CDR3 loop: CASSYLRSTDTQYF. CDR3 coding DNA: TGTGCCAGCAGTTACCTCCGGAGCACAGATACGCAGTATTTT.

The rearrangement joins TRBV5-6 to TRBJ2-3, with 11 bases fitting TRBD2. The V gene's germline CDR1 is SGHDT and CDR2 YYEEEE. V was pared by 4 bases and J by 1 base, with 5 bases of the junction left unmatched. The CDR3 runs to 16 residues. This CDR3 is CASSIISGGGTDTQYF. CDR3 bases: TGTGCCAGCAGCATAATTAGCGGGGGGGGCACAGATACGCAGTATTTT.

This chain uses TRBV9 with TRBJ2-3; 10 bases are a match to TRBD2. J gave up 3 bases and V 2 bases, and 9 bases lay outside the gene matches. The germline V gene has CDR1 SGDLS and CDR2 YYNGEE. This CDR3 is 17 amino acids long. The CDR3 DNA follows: TGTGCCAGCAGCGTGGCCCCGCGGACTAGCGGAACAGATACGCAGTATTTT. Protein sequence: CASSVAPRTSGTDTQYF.

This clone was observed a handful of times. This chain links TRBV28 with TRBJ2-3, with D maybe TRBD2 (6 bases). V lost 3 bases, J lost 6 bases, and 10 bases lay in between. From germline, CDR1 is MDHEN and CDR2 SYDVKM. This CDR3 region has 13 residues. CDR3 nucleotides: TGTGCCAGCAGTTTCTCAGGAGGGGATACGCAGTATTTT. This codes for CASSFSGGDTQYF.

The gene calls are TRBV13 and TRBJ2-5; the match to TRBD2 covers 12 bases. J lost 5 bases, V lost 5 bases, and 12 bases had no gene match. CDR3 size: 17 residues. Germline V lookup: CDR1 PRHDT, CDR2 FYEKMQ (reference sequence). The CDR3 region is CASSLQTSGRVYETQYF. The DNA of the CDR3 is TGTGCCAGCAGCCTTCAGACTAGCGGGAGAGTCTATGAGACCCAGTACTTC.

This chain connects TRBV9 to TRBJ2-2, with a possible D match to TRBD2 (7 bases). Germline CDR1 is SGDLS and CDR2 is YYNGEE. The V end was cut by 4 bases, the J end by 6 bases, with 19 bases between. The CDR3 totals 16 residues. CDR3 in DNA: TGTGCCAGCAGCCCCCGAGGGGGAGGGCCTTCCGGGGAGCTGTTTTTT. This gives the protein CASSPRGGGPSGELFF.

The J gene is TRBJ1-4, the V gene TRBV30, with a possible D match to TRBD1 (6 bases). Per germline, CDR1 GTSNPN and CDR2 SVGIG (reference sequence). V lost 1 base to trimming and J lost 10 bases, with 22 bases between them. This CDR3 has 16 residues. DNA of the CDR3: TGTGCCTGGAGTGCCACCTACACCGCGGACAGAGGAAAACTGTTTTTT. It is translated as CAWSATYTADRGKLFF.

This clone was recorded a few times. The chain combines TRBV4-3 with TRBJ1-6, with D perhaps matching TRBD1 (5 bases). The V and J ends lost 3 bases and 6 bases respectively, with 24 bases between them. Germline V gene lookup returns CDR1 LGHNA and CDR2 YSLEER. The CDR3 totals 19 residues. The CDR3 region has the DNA TGCGCCAGCAGCCAGACTCCGGGACGAAGGGGACTCTCTAATTCACCCCTCCACTTT. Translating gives CASSQTPGRRGLSNSPLHF.

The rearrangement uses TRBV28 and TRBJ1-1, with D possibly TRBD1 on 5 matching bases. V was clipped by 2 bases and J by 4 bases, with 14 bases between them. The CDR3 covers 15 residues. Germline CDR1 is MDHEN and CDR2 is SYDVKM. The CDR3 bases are TGTGCCAGCAGTTTAAGGAGTCAGGGTTTCACTGAAGCTTTCTTT. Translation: CASSLRSQGFTEAFF.

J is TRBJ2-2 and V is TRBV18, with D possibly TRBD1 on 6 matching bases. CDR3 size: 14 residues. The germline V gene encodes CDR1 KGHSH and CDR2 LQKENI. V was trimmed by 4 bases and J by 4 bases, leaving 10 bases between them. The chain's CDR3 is CASSQDSTTGELFF. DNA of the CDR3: TGTGCCAGCTCACAGGACAGCACCACCGGGGAGCTGTTTTTT.

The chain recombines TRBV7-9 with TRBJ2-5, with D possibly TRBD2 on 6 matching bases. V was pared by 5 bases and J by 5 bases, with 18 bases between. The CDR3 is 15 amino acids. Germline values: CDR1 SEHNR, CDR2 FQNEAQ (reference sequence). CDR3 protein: CASSTGATGAETQYF. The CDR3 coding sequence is TGTGCCAGCAGCACAGGAGCCACGGGAGCGGAGACCCAGTACTTC.

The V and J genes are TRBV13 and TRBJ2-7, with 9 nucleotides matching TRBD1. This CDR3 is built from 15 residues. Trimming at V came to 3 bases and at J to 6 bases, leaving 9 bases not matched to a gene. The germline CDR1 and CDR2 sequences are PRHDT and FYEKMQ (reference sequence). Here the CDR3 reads CASSFQLTGGFEQYF. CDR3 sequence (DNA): TGTGCCAGCAGCTTCCAGCTAACAGGGGGCTTCGAGCAGTACTTC. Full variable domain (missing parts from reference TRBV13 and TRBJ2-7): AAGVIQSPRHLIKEKRETATLKCYPIPRHDTVYWYQQGPGQDPQFLISFYEKMQSDKGSIPDRFSAQQFSDYHSELNMSSLELGDSALYFCASSFQLTGGFEQYFGPGTRLTVT.

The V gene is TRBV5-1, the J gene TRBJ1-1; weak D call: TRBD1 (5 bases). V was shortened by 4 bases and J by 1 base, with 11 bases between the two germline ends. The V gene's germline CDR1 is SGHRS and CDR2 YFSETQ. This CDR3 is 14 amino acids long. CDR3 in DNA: TGCGCCAGCAGCGACGGACACTGGAACACTGAAGCTTTCTTT. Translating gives CASSDGHWNTEAFF.

The CDR3, as DNA: TGTGCCAGCAGTGATCGAGGGACTAGAGAAGAGACCCAGTACTTC. It is translated as CASSDRGTREETQYF. The gene calls are TRBV2 and TRBJ2-5; 8 bases line up with TRBD2. The CDR3 runs to 15 residues. Germline CDR1 is SNHLY and CDR2 is FYNNEI. V was pared by 3 bases and J by 3 bases, with 6 bases of the junction left unmatched.

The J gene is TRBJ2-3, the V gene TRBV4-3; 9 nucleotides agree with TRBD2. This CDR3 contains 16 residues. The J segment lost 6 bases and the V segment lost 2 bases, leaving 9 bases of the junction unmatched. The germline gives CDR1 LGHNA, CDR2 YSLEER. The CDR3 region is CASSQTTSGRFDTQYF. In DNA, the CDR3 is TGCGCCAGCAGCCAAACAACTAGCGGGCGCTTCGATACGCAGTATTTT.

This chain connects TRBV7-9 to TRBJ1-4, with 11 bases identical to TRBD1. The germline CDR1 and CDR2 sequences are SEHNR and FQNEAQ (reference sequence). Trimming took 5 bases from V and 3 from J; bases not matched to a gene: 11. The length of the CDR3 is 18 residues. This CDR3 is CASSTGDRGFFPNEKLFF. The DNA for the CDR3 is TGTGCCAGCAGCACCGGGGACAGGGGGTTTTTTCCTAATGAAAAACTGTTTTTT.

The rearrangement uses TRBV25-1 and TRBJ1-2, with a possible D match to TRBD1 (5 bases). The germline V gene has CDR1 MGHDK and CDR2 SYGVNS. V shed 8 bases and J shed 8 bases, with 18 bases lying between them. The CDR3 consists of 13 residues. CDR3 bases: TGTGCCAGCGGGAGGGGTGGGTCGTGGGGCTACACCTTC. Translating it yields CASGRGGSWGYTF.